The clone carrying this T cell receptor beta chain was seen a handful of times. What it binds is unknown. An end of the junction differs from the germline gene, which may be a read error. Next came a second PCR, run for about 7 to 12 cycles, which used a sample-barcoded 5' primer along with a J-beta primer mix. TCRdb called the 5' RACE reads again in MiXCR, with one record for every CDR3 protein. The sample contains 450,000 to 650,000 distinct CDR3 sequences, approximately 25% of which appear only once. Samples each yielded at least 5.5 micrograms of total RNA. The source of the sample is a study of blood T cells in healthy people across ages. Study outcomes and limitations: Per-million-T-cell TCR beta diversity fell roughly linearly with age.

These data are also associated with another study on T cells of mothers and their children.

Specimen: blood. The receptor's source is a boy younger than 18 in good health.

The CDR3, as DNA: TGTGCCAGCAGTGATTGGGGACTAGCGGGGCTCATCAACTTC. This encodes CASSDWGLAGLINF. The rearrangement links TRBV25-1 to TRBJ2-1, with 13 bases that match TRBD2. This CDR3 has 14 residues. CDR1 MGHDK and CDR2 SYGVNS come from the germline V gene.